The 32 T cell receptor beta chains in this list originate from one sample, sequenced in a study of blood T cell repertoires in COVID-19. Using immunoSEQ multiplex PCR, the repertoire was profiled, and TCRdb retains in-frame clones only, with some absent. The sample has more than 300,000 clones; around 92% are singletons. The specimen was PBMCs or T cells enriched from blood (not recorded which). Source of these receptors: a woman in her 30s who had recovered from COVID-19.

The CDR3 is CALGLPGANVLTF. As DNA, the CDR3 is TGTGCCTTGGGGCTCCCTGGGGCCAACGTCCTGACTTTC. The rearrangement uses TRBV28 and TRBJ2-6; the D gene is possibly TRBD1 (5 bases). V lost 11 bases and J 2 bases, leaving 10 bases between the germline ends. CDR3 size: 13 residues. CDR1 MDHEN and CDR2 SYDVKM come from the germline V gene. Supplemented by reference TRBV28 and TRBJ2-6, the full variable domain reads DVKVTQSSRYLVKRTGEKVFLECVQDMDHENMFWYRQDPGLGLRLIYFSYDVKMKEKGDIPEGYSVSREKKERFSLILESASTNQTSMYLCALGLPGANVLTFGAGSRLTVL.

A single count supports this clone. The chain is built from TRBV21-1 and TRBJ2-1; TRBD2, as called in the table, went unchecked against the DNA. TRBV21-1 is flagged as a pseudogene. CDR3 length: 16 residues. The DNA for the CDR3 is TGTGCCAGCAGCACCTCAGGCCAGCGGGAGAGAAATGAGCAGTTCTTC. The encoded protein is CASSTSGQRERNEQFF.

The CDR3: CASSYSVGQGPRDYTF. CDR3 in DNA: TGTGCCAGCAGTTACTCGGTGGGCCAGGGGCCAAGGGACTACACCTTC. This chain joins TRBV6-5 and TRBJ1-2, with D perhaps matching TRBD1 (6 bases). The CDR3 spans 16 residues. Trimming removed 0 bases at V and 10 bases at J, with 21 bases between. CDR1 MNHEY and CDR2 SVGAGI come from the germline V gene.

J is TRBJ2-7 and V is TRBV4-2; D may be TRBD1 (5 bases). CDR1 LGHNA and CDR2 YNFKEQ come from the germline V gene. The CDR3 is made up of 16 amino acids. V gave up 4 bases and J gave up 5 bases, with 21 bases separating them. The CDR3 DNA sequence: TGTGCCAGCAGCCTCCATAAGCGTGCCCAGGGAAACGAGCAGTACTTC. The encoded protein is CASSLHKRAQGNEQYF.

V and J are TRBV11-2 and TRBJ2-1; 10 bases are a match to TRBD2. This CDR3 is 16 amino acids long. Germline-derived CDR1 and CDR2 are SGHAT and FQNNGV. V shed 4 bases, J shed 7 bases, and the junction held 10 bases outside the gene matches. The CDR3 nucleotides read TGTGCCAGCAGCTCGTGGACTAGCGGTCTTATGAATGAGCAGTTCTTC. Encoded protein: CASSSWTSGLMNEQFF.

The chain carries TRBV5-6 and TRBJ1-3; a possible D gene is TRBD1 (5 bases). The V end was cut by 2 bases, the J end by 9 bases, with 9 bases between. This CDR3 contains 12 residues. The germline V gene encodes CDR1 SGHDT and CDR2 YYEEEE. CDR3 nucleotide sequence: TGTGCCAGCAGCTTAAGGGGCGCCACCATATATTTT. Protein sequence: CASSLRGATIYF.

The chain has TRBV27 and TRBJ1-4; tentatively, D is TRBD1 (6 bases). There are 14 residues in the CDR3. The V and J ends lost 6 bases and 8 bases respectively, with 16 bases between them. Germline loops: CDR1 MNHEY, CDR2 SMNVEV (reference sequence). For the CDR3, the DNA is TGTGCCAGCAGACTCAGGGGAAGAGAAGAAAAACTGTTTTTT. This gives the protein CASRLRGREEKLFF.

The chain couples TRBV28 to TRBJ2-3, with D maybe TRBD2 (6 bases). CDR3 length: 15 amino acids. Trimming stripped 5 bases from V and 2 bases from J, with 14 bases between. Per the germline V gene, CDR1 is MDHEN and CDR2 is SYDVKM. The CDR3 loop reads CASSQGSGYTDTQYF. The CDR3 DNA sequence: TGTGCCAGCAGTCAAGGTAGCGGATACACAGATACGCAGTATTTT.

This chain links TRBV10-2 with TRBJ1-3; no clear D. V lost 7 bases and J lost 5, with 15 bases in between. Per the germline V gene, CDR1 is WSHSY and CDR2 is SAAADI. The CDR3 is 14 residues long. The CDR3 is CASTESLLRNTIYF. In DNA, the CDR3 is TGCGCCAGCACCGAGAGCCTTTTGAGAAACACCATATATTTT.

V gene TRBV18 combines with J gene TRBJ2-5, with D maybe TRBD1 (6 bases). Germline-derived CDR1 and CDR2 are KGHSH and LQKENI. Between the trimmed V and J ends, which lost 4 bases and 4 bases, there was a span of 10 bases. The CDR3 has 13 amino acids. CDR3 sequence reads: CASSRRGGETQYF. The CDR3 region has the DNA TGTGCCAGCTCACGAAGAGGGGGAGAGACCCAGTACTTC.

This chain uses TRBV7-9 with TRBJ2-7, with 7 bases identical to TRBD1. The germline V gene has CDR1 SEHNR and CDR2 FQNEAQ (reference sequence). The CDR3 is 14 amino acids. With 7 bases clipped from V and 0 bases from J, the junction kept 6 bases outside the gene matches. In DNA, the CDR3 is TGTGCCAGCACCTTTGGACAGGACTCCTACGAGCAGTACTTC. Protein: CASTFGQDSYEQYF.

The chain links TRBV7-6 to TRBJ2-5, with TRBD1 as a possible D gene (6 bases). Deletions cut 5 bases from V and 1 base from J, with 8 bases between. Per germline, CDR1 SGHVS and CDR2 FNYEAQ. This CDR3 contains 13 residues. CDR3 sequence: CASSDRFQETQYF. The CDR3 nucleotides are TGTGCCAGCAGCGACAGGTTCCAAGAGACCCAGTACTTC.

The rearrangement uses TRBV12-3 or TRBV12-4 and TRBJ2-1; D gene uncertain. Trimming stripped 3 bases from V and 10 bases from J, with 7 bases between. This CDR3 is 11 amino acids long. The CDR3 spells CASSLRSEQFF. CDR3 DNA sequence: TGTGCCAGCAGTTTGCGGTCGGAGCAGTTCTTC.

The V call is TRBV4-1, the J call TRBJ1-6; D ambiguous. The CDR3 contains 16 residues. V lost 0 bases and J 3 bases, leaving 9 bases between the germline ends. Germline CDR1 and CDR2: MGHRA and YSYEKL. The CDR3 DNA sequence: TGCGCCAGCAGCCAAGACAGGTCTGACTATAATTCACCCCTCCACTTT. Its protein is CASSQDRSDYNSPLHF.

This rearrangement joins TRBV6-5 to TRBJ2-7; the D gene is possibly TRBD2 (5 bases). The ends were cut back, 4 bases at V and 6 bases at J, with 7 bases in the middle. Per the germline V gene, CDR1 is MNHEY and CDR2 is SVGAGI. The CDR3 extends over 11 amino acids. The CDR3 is CASSFGIEQYF. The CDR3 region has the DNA TGTGCCAGCAGTTTCGGGATCGAGCAGTACTTC.

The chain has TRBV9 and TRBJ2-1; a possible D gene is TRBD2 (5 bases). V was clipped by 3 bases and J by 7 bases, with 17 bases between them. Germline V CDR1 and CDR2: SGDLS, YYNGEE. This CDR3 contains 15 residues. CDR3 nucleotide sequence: TGTGCCAGCAGCGGAACCGGAGGCCCTGGGAATGAGCAGTTCTTC. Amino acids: CASSGTGGPGNEQFF.

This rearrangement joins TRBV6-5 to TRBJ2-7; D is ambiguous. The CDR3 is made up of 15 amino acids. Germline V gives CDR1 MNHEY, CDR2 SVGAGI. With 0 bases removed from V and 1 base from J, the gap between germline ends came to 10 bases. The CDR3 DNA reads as TGTGCCAGCAGTTACTCGGCGGAGCGATCCTACGAGCAGTACTTC. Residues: CASSYSAERSYEQYF.

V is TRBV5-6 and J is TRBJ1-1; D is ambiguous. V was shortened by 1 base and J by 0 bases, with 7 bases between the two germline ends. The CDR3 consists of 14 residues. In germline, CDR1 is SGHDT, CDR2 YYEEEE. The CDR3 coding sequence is TGTGCCAGCAGCTTGTTCGGTCTGAACACTGAAGCTTTCTTT. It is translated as CASSLFGLNTEAFF.

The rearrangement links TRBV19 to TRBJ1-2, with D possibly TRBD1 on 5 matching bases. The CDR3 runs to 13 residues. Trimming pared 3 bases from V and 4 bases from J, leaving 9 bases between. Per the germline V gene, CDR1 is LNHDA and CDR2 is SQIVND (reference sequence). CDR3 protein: CASSMGGIYGYTF. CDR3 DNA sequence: TGTGCCAGTAGTATGGGGGGTATCTATGGCTACACCTTC.

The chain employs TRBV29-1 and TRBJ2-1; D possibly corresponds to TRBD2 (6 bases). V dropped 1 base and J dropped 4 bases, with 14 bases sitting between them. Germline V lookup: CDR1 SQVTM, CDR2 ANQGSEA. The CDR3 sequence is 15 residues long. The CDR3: CSVEGASDSYNEQFF. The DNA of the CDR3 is TGCAGCGTTGAAGGTGCTAGCGACTCTTACAATGAGCAGTTCTTC.

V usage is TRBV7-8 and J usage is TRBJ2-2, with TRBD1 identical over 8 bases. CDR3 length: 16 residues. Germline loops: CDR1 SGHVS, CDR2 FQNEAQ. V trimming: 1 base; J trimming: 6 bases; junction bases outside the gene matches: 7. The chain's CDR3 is CASSLGQGAVAGELFF. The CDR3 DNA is TGTGCCAGCAGCTTAGGGCAGGGGGCGGTCGCCGGGGAGCTGTTTTTT.

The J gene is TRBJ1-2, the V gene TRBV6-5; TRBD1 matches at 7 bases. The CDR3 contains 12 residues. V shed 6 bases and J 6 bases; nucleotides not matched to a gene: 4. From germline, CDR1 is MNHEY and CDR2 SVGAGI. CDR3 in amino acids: CASSPTGNGYTF. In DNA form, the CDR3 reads TGTGCCAGCAGCCCGACAGGGAATGGCTACACCTTC.

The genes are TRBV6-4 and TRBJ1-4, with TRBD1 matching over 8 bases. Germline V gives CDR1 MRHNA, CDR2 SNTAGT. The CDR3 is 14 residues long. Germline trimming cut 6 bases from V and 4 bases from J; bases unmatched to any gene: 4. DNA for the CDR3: TGTGCCAGCAGCATGACAGGGGTTAATGAAAAACTGTTTTTT. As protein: CASSMTGVNEKLFF.

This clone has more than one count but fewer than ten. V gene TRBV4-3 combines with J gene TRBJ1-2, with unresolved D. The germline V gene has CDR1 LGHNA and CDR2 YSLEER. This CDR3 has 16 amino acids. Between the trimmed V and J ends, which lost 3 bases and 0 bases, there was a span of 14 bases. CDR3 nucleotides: TGCGCCAGCAGCCAGACGTACAGCCAACCTAACTATGGCTACACCTTC. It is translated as CASSQTYSQPNYGYTF.

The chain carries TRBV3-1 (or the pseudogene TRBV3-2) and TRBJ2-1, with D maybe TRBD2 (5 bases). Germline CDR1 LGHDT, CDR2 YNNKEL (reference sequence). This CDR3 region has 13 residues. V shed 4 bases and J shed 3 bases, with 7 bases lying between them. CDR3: CASSLGLYNEQFF. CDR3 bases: TGTGCCAGCAGCCTCGGACTCTACAATGAGCAGTTCTTC.

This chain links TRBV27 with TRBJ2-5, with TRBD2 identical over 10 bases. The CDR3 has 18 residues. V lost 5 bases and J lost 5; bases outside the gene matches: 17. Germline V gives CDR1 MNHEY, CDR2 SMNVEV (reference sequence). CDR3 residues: CASSDAKFSGRIEETQYF. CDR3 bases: TGTGCCAGCAGTGACGCAAAATTTAGCGGGAGGATCGAGGAGACCCAGTACTTC.

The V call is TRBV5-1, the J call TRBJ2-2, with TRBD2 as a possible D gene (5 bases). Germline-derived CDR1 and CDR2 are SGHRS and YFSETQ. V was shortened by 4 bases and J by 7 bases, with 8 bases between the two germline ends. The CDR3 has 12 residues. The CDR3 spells CASSVGDGELFF. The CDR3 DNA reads TGCGCCAGCAGCGTGGGAGACGGGGAGCTGTTTTTT.

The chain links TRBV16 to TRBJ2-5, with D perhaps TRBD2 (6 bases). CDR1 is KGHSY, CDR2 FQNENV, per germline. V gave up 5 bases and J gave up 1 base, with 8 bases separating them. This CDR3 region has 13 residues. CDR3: CASSTGSQETQYF. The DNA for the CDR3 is TGTGCCAGCAGCACCGGGAGCCAAGAGACCCAGTACTTC.

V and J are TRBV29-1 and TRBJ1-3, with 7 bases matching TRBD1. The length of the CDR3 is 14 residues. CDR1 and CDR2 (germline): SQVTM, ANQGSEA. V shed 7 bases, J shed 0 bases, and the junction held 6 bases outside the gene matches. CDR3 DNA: TGCAGCGCCCGACAGGGTTTCTCTGGAAACACCATATATTTT. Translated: CSARQGFSGNTIYF.

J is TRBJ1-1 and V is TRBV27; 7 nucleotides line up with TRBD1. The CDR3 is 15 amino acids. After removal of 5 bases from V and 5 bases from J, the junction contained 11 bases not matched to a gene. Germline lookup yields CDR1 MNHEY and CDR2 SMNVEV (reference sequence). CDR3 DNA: TGTGCCAGCAGTCCCGTGACAGGGAGGATGACTGAAGCTTTCTTT. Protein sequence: CASSPVTGRMTEAFF.

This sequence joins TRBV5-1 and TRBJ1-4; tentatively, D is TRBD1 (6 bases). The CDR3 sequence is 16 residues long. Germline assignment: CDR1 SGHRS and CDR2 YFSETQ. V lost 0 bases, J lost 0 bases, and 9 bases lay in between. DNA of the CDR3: TGCGCCAGCAGCTTGGCAGGGGTCGCAACTAATGAAAAACTGTTTTTT. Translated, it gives CASSLAGVATNEKLFF.

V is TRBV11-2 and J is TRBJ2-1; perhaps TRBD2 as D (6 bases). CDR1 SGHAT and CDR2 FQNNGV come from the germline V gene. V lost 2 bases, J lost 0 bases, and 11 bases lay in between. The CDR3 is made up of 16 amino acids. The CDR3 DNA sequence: TGTGCCAGCAGCTTACCCGGACTAATCTCCTACAATGAGCAGTTCTTC. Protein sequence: CASSLPGLISYNEQFF.